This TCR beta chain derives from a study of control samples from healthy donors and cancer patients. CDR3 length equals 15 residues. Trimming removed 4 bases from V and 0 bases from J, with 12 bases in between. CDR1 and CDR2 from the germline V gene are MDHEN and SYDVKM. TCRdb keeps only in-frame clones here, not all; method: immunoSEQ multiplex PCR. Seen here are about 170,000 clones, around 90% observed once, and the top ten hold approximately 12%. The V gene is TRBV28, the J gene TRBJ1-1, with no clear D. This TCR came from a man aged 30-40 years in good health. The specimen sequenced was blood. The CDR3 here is CASSSPRGMNTEAFF. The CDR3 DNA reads TGTGCCAGCAGTTCCCCCAGAGGGATGAACACTGAAGCTTTCTTT.